Shown below are 13 T cell receptor beta chains from a single sample sequenced in a study of CDR3 diversity in severe acne. TCRdb independently ran MiXCR on the PCR reads; one entry per CDR3 protein. The table has roughly 100,000 distinct CDR3 sequences, roughly 51% seen once. Material for sequencing was blood. Receptor source: a male donor with acne.

This rearrangement joins TRBV4-3 to TRBJ2-3; 9 bases agree with TRBD2. The V segment lost 0 bases and the J segment 6 bases; nucleotides outside the gene matches: 13. Germline V lookup: CDR1 LGHNA, CDR2 YSLEER. This CDR3 comprises 18 residues. CDR3 DNA sequence: TGCGCCAGCAGCCAAGATCCACTAGCGGGCAACACCGGGGATACGCAGTATTTT. Protein sequence: CASSQDPLAGNTGDTQYF.

This clonotype has ten or more counts. The chain carries TRBV25-1 and TRBJ2-3, with a weak D call TRBD1 (7 bases). Germline values: CDR1 MGHDK, CDR2 SYGVNS. CDR3 size: 17 residues. Trimming left V 2 bases short and J 2 bases short, with 17 bases between. The CDR3: CASSEGPGGQLTDTQYF. The CDR3 DNA reads TGTGCCAGCAGTGAAGGCCCAGGGGGGCAACTCACAGATACGCAGTATTTT.

Regarding this clonotype: Compared with germline, one end of the junction differs, possibly owing to a read error. This chain uses TRBV10-3 with TRBJ2-7; D is unclear. Germline CDR1 is ENHRY and CDR2 is SYGVKD. CDR3 length equals 13 residues. The CDR3 nucleotides read TGTGCCATCAGCGTGGGTCTCCGGGCAGCCCTGCACTTC. It is translated as CAISVGLRAALHF.

The chain uses TRBV2 and TRBJ1-5; D gene unclear. The ends were cut back, 5 bases at V and 10 bases at J, with 18 bases in the middle. Germline CDR1 is SNHLY and CDR2 is FYNNEI. The CDR3 runs 14 residues. The CDR3: CASSLSAPASPQHF. CDR3 sequence (DNA): TGTGCCAGCAGTTTATCCGCCCCGGCGAGCCCCCAGCATTTT.

The gene calls are TRBV4-2 and TRBJ2-1, with 16 positions matching TRBD2. V lost 1 base to trimming and J lost 10 bases; unmatched junction nucleotides: 10. Germline loops: CDR1 LGHNA, CDR2 YNFKEQ. The CDR3 is made up of 18 amino acids. DNA for the CDR3: TGTGCCAGCAGCCAAGTTATCGGGACTAGCGGGGGGGTCGGCGAGCAGTTCTTC. Translated: CASSQVIGTSGGVGEQFF.

The CDR3 sequence: CASSFPETGATEAFF. CDR3 nucleotides: TGTGCCAGCAGCTTTCCAGAAACTGGGGCAACTGAAGCTTTCTTT. The chain couples TRBV7-9 to TRBJ1-1; tentative D call: TRBD1 (5 bases). V dropped 3 bases and J dropped 5 bases, with 16 bases sitting between them. CDR1 SEHNR and CDR2 FQNEAQ come from the germline V gene (reference sequence). There are 15 residues in the CDR3.

In this sample, this clonotype turned up many times. The V call is TRBV20-1, the J call TRBJ2-2, with TRBD2 matching 8 bases. CDR3 length: 15 residues. Per the germline V gene, CDR1 is DFQATT and CDR2 is SNEGSKA (reference sequence). V dropped 1 base and J dropped 7; count of bases not matched to a gene: 8. For the CDR3, the DNA is TGCAGTGCTAGAGCCACCGGGACTAGTGGCGGGGAGCTGTTTTTT. Protein sequence: CSARATGTSGGELFF.

The chain links TRBV5-1 to TRBJ2-2; D assignment may be TRBD1 or TRBD2 (5 bases each). This CDR3 has 16 residues. The ends were cut back, 0 bases at V and 1 base at J, with 10 bases in the middle. The germline gives CDR1 SGHRS, CDR2 YFSETQ. The CDR3, as DNA: TGCGCCAGCAGCTTGGCCGGGACGGTGAACACCGGGGAGCTGTTTTTT. Its protein product is CASSLAGTVNTGELFF.

The rearrangement joins TRBV15 to TRBJ2-7; 10 bases fit TRBD2. CDR3 length: 13 amino acids. Germline V gene data show CDR1 as LNHNV and CDR2 as YYDKDF (reference sequence). V lost 8 bases, J lost 8 bases, and 9 bases stayed unmatched. As DNA, the CDR3 is TGTGCCACCGGGGTAGCGGGAGGAAGGCAGCAGTACTTC. Encoded protein: CATGVAGGRQQYF.

The chain has TRBV20-1 and TRBJ2-2; D is unclear. The CDR3 is 12 residues long. The V end was cut by 0 bases, the J end by 8 bases, with 7 bases between. The germline CDR1 and CDR2 sequences are DFQATT and SNEGSKA (reference sequence). CDR3 nucleotide sequence: TGCAGTGCTAGAGATTTAAGAGGGGAGCTGTTTTTT. Translation: CSARDLRGELFF.

V is TRBV9 and J is TRBJ2-2, with 8 bases identical to TRBD1. The ends lost 4 bases at V and 1 base at J; junction bases unmatched: 9. Germline V gene lookup returns CDR1 SGDLS and CDR2 YYNGEE. The length of the CDR3 is 17 residues. The CDR3 region has the DNA TGTGCCAGCAGCCAACAAATGGGGACAGGGAACACCGGGGAGCTGTTTTTT. This translates into CASSQQMGTGNTGELFF.

This clonotype has a single count. A much larger clone lies a single base off, so this may be a read error. The rearrangement links TRBV5-1 to TRBJ1-5; no clear D gene. The length of the CDR3 is 13 residues. Germline V gene sequence: CDR1 SGHRS, CDR2 YFSETQ. The CDR3 DNA is TGCGCCAACAGCTTGGCCCCTGATCAGCCCCAGCATTTT. This sequence encodes CANSLAPDQPQHF.

The chain uses TRBV11-1 and TRBJ2-5; D is unresolved. The CDR3 spans 13 residues. Germline CDR1 reads SGHAT; CDR2 reads FQDESV (reference sequence). V was trimmed by 5 bases and J by 2 bases, leaving 9 bases between them. This chain's CDR3 is CASSPSQQETQYF. DNA of the CDR3: TGTGCCAGCAGCCCCTCGCAGCAAGAGACCCAGTACTTC.